These 27 T cell receptor beta chains share one sample of origin, sequenced in a study of breast tumors, draining lymph nodes, adjacent tissues. TCRdb reprocessed the multiplex PCR reads via MiXCR and lists one record per CDR3 protein. The sample includes fewer than 20,000 distinct CDR3 sequences, roughly 45% of them seen just once. The sequenced sample consisted of tumor-adjacent breast tissue. The source of these receptors is a female donor with breast cancer. Some clones in this sample may be carry-over from other donors' samples.

Concerning this clonotype: The DNA is omitted, as the CDR3 cannot be located on it reliably, and the CDR3 follows TCRdb's listing. This chain links TRBV7-9 with TRBJ2-7; the tabulated D call, TRBD1, remains unverified against the DNA. The length of the CDR3 is 21 amino acids, counting both ends. Germline V gene sequence: CDR1 SEHNR, CDR2 FQNEAQ (reference sequence). CDR3 region: CASSIYLCSVEEWGATYEQYF.

The chain couples TRBV20-1 to TRBJ2-7; 7 bases are shared with TRBD1. J gave up 5 bases and V 2 bases, and 9 bases lay outside the gene matches. CDR1 is DFQATT and CDR2 is SNEGSKA in the germline V gene (reference sequence). The CDR3 has 14 residues. CDR3 bases: TGCAGTGCTAGAAACCCGACAGGGCCTAACGAGCAGTACTTC. Translation gives CSARNPTGPNEQYF.

This clonotype was picked up many times. A read error may explain this, as a much larger clone is one base away. The rearrangement links TRBV5-1 to TRBJ2-7; no firm D call. Germline assignment: CDR1 SGHRS and CDR2 YFSETQ. CDR3 length: 13 amino acids. CDR3 in DNA: TGCGCCAGCAGCTTGGACTTACCCTACGACCAGTACTTC. It specifies CASSLDLPYDQYF.

The chain has TRBV7-2 and TRBJ2-1; possible D gene TRBD1, 6 bases. V was trimmed by 3 bases and J by 6 bases, leaving 18 bases between them. Germline-derived CDR1 and CDR2 are SGHTA and FQGNSA. CDR3 length equals 16 residues. The CDR3 loop reads CASSFLQGEGGNEQFF. The CDR3 nucleotides read TGTGCCAGCAGCTTTCTACAGGGAGAAGGTGGCAATGAGCAGTTCTTC.

This clonotype has at least ten counts. This chain joins TRBV18 and TRBJ2-5; D gene ambiguous. The CDR3 has 11 amino acids. From germline, CDR1 is KGHSH and CDR2 LQKENI. V gave up 2 bases and J gave up 3 bases, with 1 base separating them. The CDR3 DNA reads TGTGCCAGCTCACCAAAAGAGACCCAGTACTTC. This encodes CASSPKETQYF.

This chain links TRBV12-3 or TRBV12-4 with TRBJ1-6, with 9 positions matching TRBD1. V lost 6 bases to trimming and J lost 7 bases; unmatched junction nucleotides: 16. This CDR3 has 18 residues. Here the CDR3 DNA reads TGTGCCAGCAGCAAGAGGACAGGGGCTTCCCAAATCAATTCACCCCTCCACTTT. Its protein product is CASSKRTGASQINSPLHF.

This clonotype was observed at least ten times. The genes are TRBV5-1 and TRBJ2-3, with D perhaps matching TRBD1 (5 bases). Germline lookup yields CDR1 SGHRS and CDR2 YFSETQ. The CDR3 contains 16 residues. With 0 bases removed from V and 0 bases from J, the gap between germline ends came to 11 bases. The CDR3 reads CASSLEAGASTDTQYF. CDR3 nucleotide sequence: TGCGCCAGCAGCTTGGAGGCTGGGGCGAGCACAGATACGCAGTATTTT.

This clonotype was counted many times. Given a much more abundant clone one base away, this may be a read error. The V gene is TRBV14, the J gene TRBJ1-2; D unresolved. The CDR3 loop spans 14 amino acids. The ends were cut back, 1 base at V and 6 bases at J, with 12 bases in the middle. Germline V gene sequence: CDR1 SGHDN, CDR2 FVKESK. CDR3 loop: CASSQGRPDDGYTF. The CDR3 nucleotides are TGTGCCAGCAGCCAAGGACGACCGGATGATGGCTACACCTTC.

In its sample, this clonotype was seen many times. The J gene is TRBJ2-7, the V gene TRBV13, with TRBD2 matching 7 bases. The CDR3 covers 13 residues. In germline, CDR1 is PRHDT, CDR2 FYEKMQ (reference sequence). After removal of 5 bases from V and 3 bases from J, the junction contained 4 bases not matched to a gene. The CDR3 nucleotides are TGTGCCAGCAGCCCCCGGGGGGTCTACGAGCAGTACTTC. Its translation: CASSPRGVYEQYF.

This clonotype has at least ten counts. The chain links TRBV20-1 to TRBJ2-5; 7 bases agree with TRBD2. Germline loops: CDR1 DFQATT, CDR2 SNEGSKA (reference sequence). This CDR3 has 14 amino acids. Trimming at V came to 6 bases and at J to 0 bases, leaving 7 bases not matched to a gene. CDR3 in amino acids: CSAVSGPYQETQYF. Written as DNA, the CDR3 is TGCAGTGCAGTTAGCGGGCCGTACCAAGAGACCCAGTACTTC.

The chain carries TRBV5-1 and TRBJ2-1; 12 bases match TRBD2. CDR1 SGHRS and CDR2 YFSETQ come from the germline V gene. The CDR3 loop spans 14 amino acids. J gave up 4 bases and V 6 bases, and 2 bases lay outside the gene matches. The CDR3, as DNA: TGCGCCAGCACACTAGCGGGAGGTTACAATGAGCAGTTCTTC. Translation gives CASTLAGGYNEQFF.

This clonotype was observed many times. CDR3 sequence reads: CSASGHRAVDTQYF. The CDR3 DNA follows: TGCAGTGCTTCGGGACATCGGGCGGTGGATACGCAGTATTTT. The chain has TRBV20-1 and TRBJ2-3; a possible D gene is TRBD1 (6 bases). V lost 5 bases and J 6 bases, leaving 18 bases between the germline ends. In germline, CDR1 is DFQATT, CDR2 SNEGSKA (reference sequence). The CDR3 totals 14 residues.

This clonotype has only a few counts. The J gene is TRBJ1-2, the V gene TRBV3-1; the match to TRBD1 covers 7 bases. With 4 bases clipped from V and 0 bases from J, the junction kept 5 bases outside the gene matches. Germline CDR1 is LGHDT and CDR2 is YNNKEL (reference sequence). The CDR3 spans 15 residues. CDR3 region: CASSRAGTANYGYTF. The CDR3 bases are TGTGCCAGCAGCCGCGCCGGGACAGCTAACTATGGCTACACCTTC.

This clonotype occurred once. V usage is TRBV2 and J usage is TRBJ1-6; 7 bases map to TRBD1. The junction had 20 bases not matched to a gene; V was cut back by 7 bases and J by 14 bases. CDR3 size: 16 residues. Germline lookup yields CDR1 SNHLY and CDR2 FYNNEI. The CDR3 sequence: CASTEWGRGGNPSLHF. Written as DNA, the CDR3 is TGTGCCAGCACGGAATGGGGCAGGGGGGGAAATCCATCCCTCCACTTT.

This clonotype is a singleton in its sample. At one boundary the junction diverges from the germline segment, which might be a read error. The J gene is TRBJ2-1, the V gene TRBV7-9; 10 bases match TRBD1. The CDR3 loop spans 14 amino acids. Looked up from germline, CDR1 is SEHNR and CDR2 is FQNEAQ (reference sequence). CDR3 region: CASSPGQGFSERFF. DNA for the CDR3: TGTGCTAGCAGCCCGGGACAGGGGTTTAGTGAGCGGTTCTTC.

This clonotype was counted only a few times. The chain combines TRBV9 with TRBJ1-2, with D perhaps TRBD1 (5 bases). Germline V gives CDR1 SGDLS, CDR2 YYNGEE. V was cut by 3 bases and J by 6 bases, with 9 bases left in between. This CDR3 is built from 12 residues. The DNA for the CDR3 is TGTGCCAGCAGCGAAGGGGACGATGGCTACACCTTC. Translated, it gives CASSEGDDGYTF.

This clonotype was counted many times. This may stem from a read error, because a much larger clone lies one nucleotide away. The chain links TRBV20-1 to TRBJ1-2; D call uncertain. CDR1 is DFQATT, CDR2 SNEGSKA, per germline (reference sequence). The CDR3 runs to 17 residues. V was trimmed by 0 bases and J by 1 base, leaving 18 bases between them. The CDR3 protein is CSAREGRQRAGNYGYTF. The CDR3 DNA reads as TGCAGTGCTAGAGAAGGGAGACAAAGGGCCGGTAACTATGGCTACACCTTC.

This clonotype was detected once. The gene calls are TRBV15 and TRBJ2-3, with unresolved D. The CDR3 runs 13 residues. Deletions cut 0 bases from V and 4 bases from J, with 5 bases between. Germline V gene data show CDR1 as LNHNV and CDR2 as YYDKDF (reference sequence). The CDR3 loop is CATSRDNPDTQYF. In DNA, the CDR3 is TGTGCCACCAGCAGAGATAACCCAGATACGCAGTATTTT.

In its sample, this clonotype was seen many times. This rearrangement joins TRBV27 to TRBJ2-3, with 15 bases matching TRBD2. Trimming at V came to 6 bases and at J to 3 bases, leaving 4 bases not matched to a gene. The CDR3 length is 16 residues. CDR1 is MNHEY, CDR2 SMNVEV, per germline (reference sequence). The CDR3 here is CASRRGTSGRTDTQYF. The DNA of the CDR3 is TGTGCCAGCAGGAGAGGGACTAGCGGGAGGACAGATACGCAGTATTTT.

This clonotype was picked up many times. The chain joins TRBV7-6 to TRBJ1-1; D not resolved. Germline lookup yields CDR1 SGHVS and CDR2 FNYEAQ. The CDR3 length is 13 residues. With 5 bases removed from V and 1 base from J, the gap between germline ends came to 8 bases. In DNA, the CDR3 is TGTGCCAGCAGCCTTCGTCCGAACACTGAAGCTTTCTTT. It codes for CASSLRPNTEAFF.

Relative to its sample, this clonotype is medium-sized. The V call is TRBV15, the J call TRBJ1-3; 10 nucleotides line up with TRBD1. CDR3 length equals 18 residues. V trimming: 3 bases; J trimming: 2 bases; junction bases outside the gene matches: 10. Looked up from germline, CDR1 is LNHNV and CDR2 is YYDKDF (reference sequence). The CDR3 DNA follows: TGTGCCACCAGCAGTGCCGGAGACAGGGGGCTTGCTGGAAACACCATATATTTT. Its protein is CATSSAGDRGLAGNTIYF.

The V and J genes are TRBV7-9 and TRBJ2-1; 10 positions agree with TRBD2. This CDR3 region has 15 residues. J gave up 8 bases and V 3 bases, and 7 bases lay outside the gene matches. Germline assignment: CDR1 SEHNR and CDR2 FQNEAQ (reference sequence). CDR3 in DNA: TGTGCCAGCAGCTTCCAGAGCGGGAGGGCCGATGAGCAGTTCTTC. Translating gives CASSFQSGRADEQFF. The complete variable domain, with remaining parts taken from reference TRBV7-9 and TRBJ2-1, reads DTGVSQNPRHKITKRGQNVTFRCDPISEHNRLYWYRQTLGQGPEFLTYFQNEAQLEKSRLLSDRFSAERPKGSFSTLEIQRTEQGDSAMYLCASSFQSGRADEQFFGPGTRLTVL.

This chain links TRBV24-1 with TRBJ1-2; 12 bases are shared with TRBD1. With V trimmed by 5 bases and J by 7 bases, 7 bases remained unmatched. CDR3 length equals 15 residues. Germline V gene lookup returns CDR1 KGHDR and CDR2 SFDVKD. As DNA, the CDR3 is TGTGCCACCAGTGGTATCGGGACAGGGGGCACTGGCTACACCTTC. It yields the protein CATSGIGTGGTGYTF.

This clonotype was counted many times. This may stem from a read error, because a much larger clone lies one nucleotide away. The chain combines TRBV5-6 with TRBJ1-2, with D hard to call. The length of the CDR3 is 13 residues. Germline lookup yields CDR1 SGHDT and CDR2 YYEEEE. Trimming removed 0 bases from V and 8 bases from J, with 11 bases in between. CDR3 in DNA: TGTGCCAGCAGCTTGGCTCAGGCAAGGGGCTACACCTTC. Protein: CASSLAQARGYTF. The variable domain in full, completed from reference TRBV5-6 and TRBJ1-2, reads DAGVTQSPTHLIKTRGQQVTLRCSPKSGHDTVSWYQQALGQGPQFIFQYYEEEERQRGNFPDRFSGHQFPNYSSELNVNALLLGDSALYLCASSLAQARGYTFGSGTRLTVV.

This clonotype has just a few counts. The rearrangement links TRBV20-1 to TRBJ1-4; a weak D match, TRBD1 (5 bases). Germline values: CDR1 DFQATT, CDR2 SNEGSKA (reference sequence). The CDR3 covers 13 residues. Trimming cost V 2 bases and J 7 bases, with 11 bases left between them. The CDR3 region is CSARLWDGEKLFF. The CDR3 coding sequence is TGCAGTGCTAGACTGTGGGACGGTGAAAAACTGTTTTTT.

This clonotype occurred many times. A read error may be the cause here, since a much bigger clone is one base away. The rearrangement joins TRBV20-1 to TRBJ2-2; 9 nucleotides align to TRBD2. Germline-derived CDR1 and CDR2 are DFQATT and SNEGSKA (reference sequence). This CDR3 region has 16 residues. V was clipped by 1 base and J by 4 bases; unmatched bases: 7. CDR3 sequence: CSARASGRSTTGELFF. The CDR3 DNA follows: TGCAGTGCTAGAGCCAGCGGGAGGTCGACCACCGGGGAGCTGTTTTTT.

In its sample, this clonotype ranks as medium-sized. The chain joins TRBV10-3 to TRBJ2-7; TRBD1 might be the D (6 bases). Germline CDR1 and CDR2: ENHRY and SYGVKD. This CDR3 contains 14 residues. The CDR3 loop is CSTNGGGASYEQYF. CDR3 nucleotides: TGTTCGACCAATGGGGGCGGAGCCTCCTACGAGCAGTACTTC.